A selection of T cell receptor beta chains follows, all from one sample in a study of T cells after posttransplantation cyclophosphamide. The method was immunoSEQ multiplex PCR; TCRdb's version includes in-frame clones alone and lacks a portion of them. The sample includes 3,900 or so clones, about 59% of them seen just once. Sequencing used memory CD8+ T cells sorted from blood. These receptors came from a man aged 25-45 years in good health and a related stem cell transplant donor. Both conserved end residues are part of each CDR3. D genes are given only for firm matches. For some rows the clone size is stated as once, few or many, or as a class when expanded; others skip it.

cdr3_nt cdr3_aa j_call clone_size v_call d_call
TGTGCCAGTATTATCGGGCAGGGGACGGCATACGAGCAGTACTTC CASIIGQGTAYEQYF TRBJ2-7 - TRBV9 -
TGCAGCGTTGCCCCGGGGAACACTGAAGCTTTCTTT CSVAPGNTEAFF TRBJ1-1 - TRBV29-1 -
TGTGCCAGCAGTTCCCCGACAGGGGTTAGCACTGAAGCTTTCTTT CASSSPTGVSTEAFF TRBJ1-1 - TRBV2 TRBD1
TGTGCCAGCAGCTTTGTCCGCGGTAATTCACCCCTCCACTTT CASSFVRGNSPLHF TRBJ1-6 - TRBV5-5 -
TGTGCTAGCAGCCCACAGACTAGCGGGGGCCAGAACACCGGGGAGCTGTTTTTT CASSPQTSGGQNTGELFF TRBJ2-2 - TRBV7-7 TRBD2
TGTGCCAGCAGCCTCTCCCCGACAGGACAGGGAGGGACTGAAGCTTTCTTT CASSLSPTGQGGTEAFF TRBJ1-1 - TRBV7-6 TRBD1
TGTGCCAGCAGTTTATTGGGACATCCCTACGAGCAGTACTTC CASSLLGHPYEQYF TRBJ2-7 - TRBV27 -
TGTGCCAGTAGTATAGGGGGGACAGCCTACGAGCAGTACTTC CASSIGGTAYEQYF TRBJ2-7 medium-sized TRBV19 TRBD1
TGTGCCACCAGCAGAGGACAGGGGGCTCTCGATGGCTACACCTTC CATSRGQGALDGYTF TRBJ1-2 - TRBV15 TRBD1
TGTGCCAGCAGTGAATCTGAGACAGGGAGCGCACCCCTCCACTTT CASSESETGSAPLHF TRBJ1-6 large TRBV6-1 TRBD1
TGTGCCAGCAGACCATCCGGGACAGGGGCCGGGGAGCTGTTTTTT CASRPSGTGAGELFF TRBJ2-2 few TRBV4-2 TRBD1
TGTGCCAGCAGCGTAGACAGCCGCACAGATACGCAGTATTTT CASSVDSRTDTQYF TRBJ2-3 - TRBV6-4 -
TGTGCCACCAGCACCACACTAGCGGGGGCCCCCTACGAGCAGTACTTC CATSTTLAGAPYEQYF TRBJ2-7 - TRBV15 TRBD2
TGTGCCAGCAGCTTGCATGGGACACTCCGGAGAACTGAAGCTTTCTTT CASSLHGTLRRTEAFF TRBJ1-1 - TRBV5-6 -
TGTGCCAGCAGTTACGGACTAGCCCAAGAGACCCAGTACTTC CASSYGLAQETQYF TRBJ2-5 few TRBV6-5 TRBD2
TGTGCCATCAGTGAGTCAGGAGGGGTCCTCTACGAGCAGTACTTC CAISESGGVLYEQYF TRBJ2-7 - TRBV10-3 -
TGTGCCAGCAGCCTACAGGGATATAGCAATCAGCCCCAGCATTTT CASSLQGYSNQPQHF TRBJ1-5 - TRBV4-2 -
TGCAGCGTAAGGGGGGGTCCGTCTAACAATGAGCAGTTCTTC CSVRGGPSNNEQFF TRBJ2-1 few TRBV29-1 -
TGTGCCAGCAAGAACGTGGTTAGCGGGGGTAACGAGCAGTACTTC CASKNVVSGGNEQYF TRBJ2-7 - TRBV6-1 TRBD2
TGCGCCAGCAGCTTGGGGGACGACAGGGGGCAAGGCTACACCTTC CASSLGDDRGQGYTF TRBJ1-2 medium-sized TRBV5-1 TRBD1
TGTGCCAGCAGCTCAACCGGTACTGGGGCCAACGTCCTGACTTTC CASSSTGTGANVLTF TRBJ2-6 - TRBV7-3 -
TGTGCCAGCTCCGGACTAGCGGGGACTCAAGAGACCCAGTACTTC CASSGLAGTQETQYF TRBJ2-5 - TRBV5-5 TRBD2
TGCAGCGTAGTGATAGGGGGAAACGAGCAGTACTTC CSVVIGGNEQYF TRBJ2-7 - TRBV29-1 -
TGCGCCAGCAGTCAATCCAACAGGGAGAACTATGGCTACACCTTC CASSQSNRENYGYTF TRBJ1-2 - TRBV23-1 -
TGTGCCAGCAGAGCGGACGGAAACTATGGCTACACCTTC CASRADGNYGYTF TRBJ1-2 - TRBV7-9 -
TGTGCCAGCAGGCGTATAAGAAGCGGGATGGAAAAACTGTTTTTT CASRRIRSGMEKLFF TRBJ1-4 few TRBV2 -
TGTGCCAGCACGAACGGGTCCTATAATTCACCCCTCCACTTT CASTNGSYNSPLHF TRBJ1-6 once TRBV7-9 -
TGCGCCAGCAGCGCTCTAGCGGGGGCTCAAGAGACCCAGTACTTC CASSALAGAQETQYF TRBJ2-5 - TRBV4-3 TRBD2
TGTGCCAGCAGCTTGGGGGGAGATACGCTAATCCACGAGCAGTACTTC CASSLGGDTLIHEQYF TRBJ2-7 - TRBV7-9 -
TGTGCCAGCAGTGAAGCTCGCTACGAGCAGTACTTC CASSEARYEQYF TRBJ2-7 few TRBV2 -
TGTGCCAGCAGCGCACCCCGGGGGCAAGAGACCCAGTACTTC CASSAPRGQETQYF TRBJ2-5 - TRBV7-9 -
TGTGCCAGCAGTTCCTTCACCGGTACGGGAGAGCAGTACTTC CASSSFTGTGEQYF TRBJ2-7 - TRBV6-6 -
TGTGCCAGCAGCCATACTTTAGATGAAAAACTGTTTTTT CASSHTLDEKLFF TRBJ1-4 - TRBV14 -
TGTGCCACCGGACCCATGCTAGCGGGGGCCGACACCGGGGAGCTGTTTTTT CATGPMLAGADTGELFF TRBJ2-2 - TRBV27 TRBD2
TGTGCCAGCAGTGTCGGAGGGGATGGCAATGAGCAGTTCTTC CASSVGGDGNEQFF TRBJ2-1 - TRBV6-1 -
TGCGCCAGCAGCCTCCAGGGGGACAACGAGCAGTACTTC CASSLQGDNEQYF TRBJ2-7 - TRBV5-1 TRBD1
TGCAGCGTGGGGGGCCGGGACAGACACAATGAGCAGTTCTTC CSVGGRDRHNEQFF TRBJ2-1 - TRBV29-1 -
TGCGCCAGCAGCCAAGTCGACAGGGGGCTATACAATGAGCAGTTCTTC CASSQVDRGLYNEQFF TRBJ2-1 - TRBV4-1 TRBD1
TGCGCCAGCAGCTTTCAGGGGGGCGTAGATACGCAGTATTTT CASSFQGGVDTQYF TRBJ2-3 - TRBV5-1 -
TGTGCCACCTCAGACAGGGGGATGAACACTGAAGCTTTCTTT CATSDRGMNTEAFF TRBJ1-1 once TRBV6-6 TRBD1
TGTGCCAGCAGTCAAACACCTAACTACTACAATGAGCAGTTCTTC CASSQTPNYYNEQFF TRBJ2-1 - TRBV6-6 -
TGTGCCAGCAGTTTCAGGGACAGGAGTAATGAAAAACTGTTTTTT CASSFRDRSNEKLFF TRBJ1-4 - TRBV28 TRBD1
TGTGCCAGCGGATTTCAAGGGGGGGCTTCCTACGAGCAGTACTTC CASGFQGGASYEQYF TRBJ2-7 once TRBV28 -
TGCGCCAGAGTCATACTTTGGGGCTACTCTGGGGCCAACGTCCTGACTTTC CARVILWGYSGANVLTF TRBJ2-6 - TRBV10-1 -
TGTGCCAGTAGTATAGTACCTAGCGCGCTTGGCAATGAGCAGTTCTTC CASSIVPSALGNEQFF TRBJ2-1 - TRBV19 -
TGTGCCAGAAAGAGTAACACTGAAGCTTTCTTT CARKSNTEAFF TRBJ1-1 once TRBV2 -
TGTGCCAGCAGCTGGCCGGGACAGGGGGAGTATACGCAGTATTTT CASSWPGQGEYTQYF TRBJ2-3 - TRBV7-9 TRBD1
TGTGCCAGCAGCCTGTGGGAGGGGACCTATGGCTACACCTTC CASSLWEGTYGYTF TRBJ1-2 - TRBV5-6 -
TGTGCCAGTAGTACTCCGGGCCCCCCAGGGGAGCAGTTCTTC CASSTPGPPGEQFF TRBJ2-1 few TRBV19 -
TGCGCCAGCAGCCCCCCGGGGAGGGCCGGGACTAGCGGGGGACTAGCCAAAAACATTCAGTACTTC CASSPPGRAGTSGGLAKNIQYF TRBJ2-4 once TRBV4-1 TRBD2
TGTGCCATCAGTGAGTCGGGGGTGGGACTACCTGAAAAACTGTTTTTT CAISESGVGLPEKLFF TRBJ1-4 - TRBV10-3 -
TGCGCCAGCAGCCAGGGGGCGGGCTATAGCAATCAGCCCCAGCATTTT CASSQGAGYSNQPQHF TRBJ1-5 few TRBV5-8 TRBD1